The source of this T cell receptor (beta chain) is a study of Tregs in tolerant kidney transplant recipients. Study as a whole: CD4+CD25+CD127- cells came from roughly 3-day belatacept mixed lymphocyte reactions, some with roughly 5-day graft donor restimulation.

A word on this clone: What it binds is not known.

Study-wide findings and caveats: Validation in larger populations is needed because few patients were studied.

Trimming pared 2 bases from V and 4 bases from J, leaving 11 bases between. CDR1 and CDR2 (germline): SNHLY, FYNNEI. CDR3 length equals 15 residues. Assay: immunoSEQ multiplex PCR; the TCRdb copy retains only in-frame clones and omits some. The profile covers approximately 20,000 clones, with 55% to 75% appearing a single time and approximately 3.7% taken by the ten largest. The source material was Tregs from blood cultured with allogeneic cells. The V call is TRBV2, the J call TRBJ2-2, with a weak D call TRBD2 (5 bases). The TCR originated in a human donor in good health. As DNA, the CDR3 is TGTGCCAGCAGTGAACAACTAGGTCGCACCGGGGAGCTGTTTTTT. As protein: CASSEQLGRTGELFF.